This entry lists 14 T cell receptor beta chains sequenced from one sample in a study of identical twins. TCRdb re-derived calls from the 5' RACE reads in MiXCR, one entry per CDR3 protein. The data show fewer than 900,000 distinct CDR3 sequences, about 20% seen once. The sample also formed part of further work on T cells expressing NK-cell markers.

Material for sequencing was PBMCs. These receptors originate from a woman younger than 30 in good health.

The V gene is TRBV12-3 or TRBV12-4, the J gene TRBJ2-3, with D perhaps TRBD2 (6 bases). The V end was cut by 3 bases, the J end by 6 bases, with 13 bases between. This CDR3 region has 14 residues. The CDR3 region has the DNA TGTGCCAGCAGTTTCTCCGGGAGATTTGATACGCAGTATTTT. It translates to CASSFSGRFDTQYF.

This clonotype has at least ten counts. The gene calls are TRBV7-2 and TRBJ2-5; no firm D call. Trimming pared 3 bases from V and 5 bases from J, leaving 7 bases between. Germline V lookup: CDR1 SGHTA, CDR2 FQGNSA. The CDR3 has 12 residues. CDR3 nucleotides: TGTGCCAGCAGCTTTGGGCGGGAGACCCAGTACTTC. This encodes CASSFGRETQYF.

In its sample, this clonotype was seen a few times. V gene TRBV10-1 combines with J gene TRBJ2-1; the D gene is possibly TRBD2 (5 bases). Trimming took off 4 bases at V and 2 bases at J, with 12 bases between the two ends. The CDR3 runs to 15 residues. Germline assignment: CDR1 WNHNN and CDR2 SYGVQD (reference sequence). CDR3 DNA sequence: TGCGCCAGCAGTGCCCCCGGACTTGCCTACAATGAGCAGTTCTTC. Residues: CASSAPGLAYNEQFF.

This clonotype was detected once. A clone one base away is much larger, so this may be a read error. No conserved phenylalanine or tryptophan is present at the end of the CDR3, so a read error is the likely explanation. The J gene is TRBJ2-5, the V gene TRBV9, with D possibly TRBD2 on 5 matching bases. V was pared by 0 bases and J by 1 base, with 10 bases between. This CDR3 is 15 amino acids long. The germline V gene has CDR1 SGDLS and CDR2 YYNGEE. The CDR3 nucleotides read TGTGCCAGCAGCGTAGGAGCGGACCCCCAAGAGACCCAGTACCTC. Its protein product is CASSVGADPQETQYL.

This clonotype has just a few counts. One end of the junction does not line up with germline, which may come from a read error. J is TRBJ1-6 and V is TRBV9; no firm D call. CDR1 and CDR2 (germline): SGDLS, YYNGEE. The CDR3 consists of 13 residues. As DNA, the CDR3 is TGTGCCAGCAGCGTACAGGATAATTCACCCCTCCATTTT. Protein sequence: CASSVQDNSPLHF.

This clonotype was observed a handful of times. The chain carries TRBV20-1 and TRBJ2-1, with 7 bases that match TRBD1. Trimming removed 7 bases from V and 8 bases from J; junction bases left unmatched: 8. From germline, CDR1 is DFQATT and CDR2 SNEGSKA (reference sequence). This CDR3 spans 12 amino acids. This CDR3 is CSGDSIGDEQFF. In DNA, the CDR3 is TGCAGTGGGGACAGTATTGGAGATGAGCAGTTCTTC.

This clonotype was found a few times. The chain recombines TRBV6-5 with TRBJ2-7; D might be TRBD2 (6 bases). Deletions cut 2 bases from V and 3 bases from J, with 11 bases between. CDR3 length equals 14 residues. Germline-derived CDR1 and CDR2 are MNHEY and SVGAGI. Here the CDR3 DNA reads TGTGCCAGCAGTTACCGCCAGGGAGGCTACGAGCAGTACTTC. It is translated as CASSYRQGGYEQYF.

The gene calls are TRBV12-5 and TRBJ2-7; TRBD1 matches at 9 bases. Unmatched junction bases numbered 14, after V lost 1 base and J lost 4 bases. This CDR3 contains 18 residues. CDR1 and CDR2 (germline): LGHNT, FRNRAP. CDR3 protein: CASGLDHRGLIRAYEQYF. DNA for the CDR3: TGTGCTAGTGGTTTGGACCACAGGGGGCTGATACGGGCTTACGAGCAGTACTTC.

The V and J genes are TRBV11-2 and TRBJ1-5; D remains unclear. V lost 6 bases and J 7 bases, leaving 10 bases between the germline ends. The CDR3 is made up of 12 amino acids. Germline V gene data show CDR1 as SGHAT and CDR2 as FQNNGV. The CDR3 sequence: CASSTDPQPQHF. The CDR3 region has the DNA TGTGCCAGCAGTACCGACCCACAGCCCCAGCATTTT.

The V gene is TRBV20-1, the J gene TRBJ2-3; D uncertain. V lost 1 base and J 1 base, leaving 15 bases between the germline ends. In germline, CDR1 is DFQATT, CDR2 SNEGSKA (reference sequence). This CDR3 region has 16 residues. Here the CDR3 DNA reads TGCAGTGCTAGAGCTACGGACGCCTGGGGCACAGATACGCAGTATTTT. Translation: CSARATDAWGTDTQYF.

This clonotype appeared a few times. The chain couples TRBV12-3 or TRBV12-4 to TRBJ2-5, with 14 bases matching TRBD2. With 5 bases clipped from V and 4 bases from J, the junction kept 9 bases outside the gene matches. The CDR3 runs 17 residues. The CDR3 nucleotides are TGTGCCAGCAGTCCTGGGACTAGCGGGGGTTTTGGAGAGACCCAGTACTTC. Protein product: CASSPGTSGGFGETQYF.

This chain links TRBV30 with TRBJ2-1; D might be TRBD2 (5 bases). The ends were cut back, 2 bases at V and 12 bases at J, with 11 bases in the middle. The CDR3 loop spans 11 amino acids. CDR1 and CDR2 (germline): GTSNPN, SVGIG (reference sequence). For the CDR3, the DNA is TGTGCCTGGAGTCGGGGATTTGGGCAGTTCTTC. The encoded protein is CAWSRGFGQFF.

This chain connects TRBV11-2 to TRBJ2-5; a weak D match, TRBD2 (6 bases). The length of the CDR3 is 16 residues. V shed 3 bases and J shed 7 bases, with 21 bases lying between them. Germline V CDR1 and CDR2: SGHAT, FQNNGV. The CDR3, as DNA: TGTGCCAGCAGCTTGAGTGGGGAGGCCCTCTTCGGGACCCAGTACTTC. This translates into CASSLSGEALFGTQYF.

This chain uses TRBV12-3 or TRBV12-4 with TRBJ2-2; perhaps TRBD1 as D (5 bases). Deletions cut 6 bases from V and 8 bases from J, with 10 bases between. The CDR3 totals 12 residues. As DNA, the CDR3 is TGTGCCAGCAGACAGACAGCGGGGGAGCTGTTTTTT. Encoded protein: CASRQTAGELFF.